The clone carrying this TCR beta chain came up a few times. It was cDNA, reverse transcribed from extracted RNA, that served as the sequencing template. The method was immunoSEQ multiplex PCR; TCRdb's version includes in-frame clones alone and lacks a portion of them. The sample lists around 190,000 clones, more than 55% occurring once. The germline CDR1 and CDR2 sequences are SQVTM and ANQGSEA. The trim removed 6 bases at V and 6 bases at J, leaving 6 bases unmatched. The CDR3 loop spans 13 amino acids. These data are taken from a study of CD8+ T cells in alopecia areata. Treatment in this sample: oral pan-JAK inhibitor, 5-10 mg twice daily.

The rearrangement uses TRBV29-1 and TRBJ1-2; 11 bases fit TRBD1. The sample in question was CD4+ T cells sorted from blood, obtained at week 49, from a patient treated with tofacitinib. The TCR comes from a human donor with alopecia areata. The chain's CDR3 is CSVRTGGQDGYTF. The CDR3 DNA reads TGCAGCGTCCGGACAGGGGGCCAGGATGGCTACACCTTC. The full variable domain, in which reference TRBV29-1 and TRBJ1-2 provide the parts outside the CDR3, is SAVISQKPSRDICQRGTSLTIQCQVDSQVTMMFWYRQQPGQSLTLIATANQGSEATYESGFVIDKFPISRPNLTFSTLTVSNMSPEDSSIYLCSVRTGGQDGYTFGSGTRLTVV.